This TCR beta chain was sequenced in a study of blood T cells in healthy people across ages. Then a second PCR, running roughly 7 to 11 cycles, was carried out with a sample-barcoded 5' primer and a J-beta primer mix. TCRdb independently ran MiXCR on the 5' RACE reads; one entry per CDR3 protein. The sample lists about 1.4 million distinct CDR3 sequences, 59% seen once, with 6.5% to 8.5% in the top ten. As to this clonotype: The antigen remains unidentified.

Study-level findings and limits: Estimates of total diversity, which came from one million sequenced T cells, were considered to be underestimates.

The sequenced material came from blood. The source is a man between 18 and 29 years old in good health.

The DNA of the CDR3 is TGTGCCAGCAAGGCAACGAGCACAGATACGCAGTATTTT. It yields the protein CASKATSTDTQYF. The gene calls are TRBV6-2 or TRBV6-3 and TRBJ2-3; D unresolved. Between the trimmed V and J ends, which lost 7 bases and 0 bases, there was a span of 8 bases. CDR3 length: 13 amino acids. Per the germline V gene, CDR1 is MNHEY and CDR2 is SVGEGT.